A selection of T cell receptor beta chains follows, all from one sample in a study of T-cell reconstitution after alpha-beta-depleted transplantation in children. TCRdb re-analysed the PCR reads in MiXCR, keeping a single row per CDR3 protein. The sample consists of 450,000 to 600,000 distinct CDR3 sequences, approximately 32% of them appearing once. The specimen comprised PBMCs from the stem cell graft donor, sampled from the stem cell graft. These TCRs come from a human donor who donated a stem cell graft to a child with aplastic anemia. The CDR3 runs from the conserved cysteine through the conserved F or W. A D gene is named only where the DNA matches it firmly. The listing skips clone size in some rows; elsewhere it reads once, few, many or a size class.

size	D	V	J	length	DNA	CDR3
NA	TRBD2	TRBV29-1	TRBJ2-1	14	TGCAGCGTTGGAGGACTAGCAGATTACAATGAGCAGTTCTTC	CSVGGLADYNEQFF
few	NA	TRBV29-1	TRBJ2-1	17	TGCAGCGTTGAAGGCGGTCGGATCGCAGGGAAGCGCAATGAGCAGTTCTTC	CSVEGGRIAGKRNEQFF
NA	NA	TRBV11-2	TRBJ1-2	14	TGTGCCAGCAGCGCGGACAGCTCTATACGTGGCTACACCTTC	CASSADSSIRGYTF
NA	NA	TRBV12-3/TRBV12-4	TRBJ2-2	15	TGTGCCAGCAGCCCGGACGGACCGAACACCGGGGAGCTGTTTTTT	CASSPDGPNTGELFF
NA	TRBD2	TRBV20-1	TRBJ2-1	16	TGCAGTGCTAGAGATCCCGCTAGCGGGAGGTACAATGAGCAGTTCTTC	CSARDPASGRYNEQFF
NA	TRBD2	TRBV30	TRBJ2-5	14	TGTGCCTGGAGTTGGGGACTATCCCAAGAGACCCAGTACTTC	CAWSWGLSQETQYF
few	NA	TRBV28	TRBJ2-7	17	TGTGCCAGCAGTTTCTTATCGCGGCGACTTTCCTCCTACGAGCAGTACTTC	CASSFLSRRLSSYEQYF
NA	TRBD2	TRBV20-1	TRBJ2-7	15	TGCAGTGCCGGACTAGCGGGAGAGGGAAGGTACGAGCAGTACTTC	CSAGLAGEGRYEQYF
few	NA	TRBV6-2/TRBV6-3	TRBJ1-2	13	TGTGCCAGCATTGAACGGGGCCTTAATAGCTACACCTTC	CASIERGLNSYTF
few	NA	TRBV6-1	TRBJ1-5	14	TGTGCCAGCAGTGATGCGCGCGCGTGGCAGCCCCAGCATTTT	CASSDARAWQPQHF
few	NA	TRBV14	TRBJ2-1	16	TGTGCCAGCAGCCAAACGGGTTCTAGTTCCTACAATGAGCAGTTCTTC	CASSQTGSSSYNEQFF
NA	TRBD1	TRBV27	TRBJ2-7	14	TGTGCCAGCAGGCCCGGGACAGGAACCTACGAGCAGTACTTC	CASRPGTGTYEQYF
NA	NA	TRBV11-2	TRBJ1-1	13	TGTGCCAGCAGCTTTCCCGGACAGTCTGAAGCTTTCTTT	CASSFPGQSEAFF
few	TRBD1	TRBV29-1	TRBJ2-2	17	TGCAGCGTTGAAGATCGTAGGGACAGGGGAGTCACCGGGGAGCTGTTTTTT	CSVEDRRDRGVTGELFF
NA	NA	TRBV19	TRBJ1-1	14	TGTGCCAGTAGCGACGGACTCAGGAACACTGAAGCTTTCTTT	CASSDGLRNTEAFF
few	NA	TRBV12-3/TRBV12-4	TRBJ2-3	13	TGTGCCAGCAGTCACGGACCCACAGATACGCAGTATTTT	CASSHGPTDTQYF
once	NA	TRBV29-1	TRBJ2-5	17	TGCAGCGTTCAACCCCCGAGTAGGCAGGGCGAGGGAGAGACCCAGTACTTC	CSVQPPSRQGEGETQYF
NA	NA	TRBV15	TRBJ1-1	12	TGTGCCACCAGCTCCCGACAGACTGAAGCTTTCTTT	CATSSRQTEAFF
few	NA	TRBV10-3	TRBJ1-1	12	TGTGCGACCGGGACCGGCGACACTGAAGCTTTCTTT	CATGTGDTEAFF
few	TRBD1	TRBV20-1	TRBJ1-1	11	TGCAGTGCTAGACCCCAGGGGGAGGAAGTCTTT	CSARPQGEEVF
few	NA	TRBV20-1	TRBJ1-3	14	TGCAGTGCTAGCTCCGGGACAACTGGAAACACCATATATTTT	CSASSGTTGNTIYF
NA	NA	TRBV5-1	TRBJ2-1	15	TGCGCCAGCAGCACGGAGGGACAATCATACAATGAGCAGTTCTTC	CASSTEGQSYNEQFF
once	NA	TRBV5-1	TRBJ2-5	14	TGCGCCAGCAGCTTGATGGAGGGGGAAGAGACCCAGTACTTC	CASSLMEGEETQYF
few	NA	TRBV12-5	TRBJ2-1	19	TGTGCTAGTGGTTTGGTACTCACGGGGACAAAAGCTCCCTACAATGAGCAGTTCTTC	CASGLVLTGTKAPYNEQFF